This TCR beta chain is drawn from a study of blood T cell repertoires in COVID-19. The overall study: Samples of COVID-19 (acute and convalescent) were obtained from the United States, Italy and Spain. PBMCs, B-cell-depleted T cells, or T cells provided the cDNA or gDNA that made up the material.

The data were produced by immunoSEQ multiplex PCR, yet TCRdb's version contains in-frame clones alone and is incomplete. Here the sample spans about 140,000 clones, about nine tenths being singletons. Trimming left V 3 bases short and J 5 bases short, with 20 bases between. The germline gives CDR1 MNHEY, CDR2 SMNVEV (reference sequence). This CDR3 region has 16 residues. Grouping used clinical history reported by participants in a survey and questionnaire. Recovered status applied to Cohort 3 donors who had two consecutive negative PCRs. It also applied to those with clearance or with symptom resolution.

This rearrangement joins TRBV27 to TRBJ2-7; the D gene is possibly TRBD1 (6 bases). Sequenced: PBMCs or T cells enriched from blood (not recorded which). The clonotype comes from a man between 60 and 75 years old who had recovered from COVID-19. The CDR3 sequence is CASSFIFWQGKHEQYF. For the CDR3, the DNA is TGTGCCAGCAGTTTCATTTTTTGGCAGGGGAAGCACGAGCAGTACTTC.